This is a list of T cell receptor beta chains from one sample in a study of cytomegalovirus exposure and HLA in healthy donors. Sequencing was performed with immunoSEQ multiplex PCR; in TCRdb, only in-frame clones are kept and a portion is missing. Of fewer than 200,000 clones listed, roughly 9.4% are singletons. Sequencing was done on a sample of PBMCs. These receptors all stem from a woman aged 30 to 39 in good health and CMV-seropositive. Each CDR3 is given with its conserved first and last residue. The D gene is left open where the match is weak. The size of a clone is reported for some rows only, either as once, few or many, or as a class for expanded clones.

abundance: .; v_gene: TRBV27; d_gene: .; j_gene: TRBJ1-2; CDR3nt: TGTGCCAGCAGTCCCCTCGGCGTAGGGGCGAAATCAACTCACTATGGCTACACCTTC; CDR3aa: CASSPLGVGAKSTHYGYTF
abundance: few; v_gene: TRBV9; d_gene: .; j_gene: TRBJ1-5; CDR3nt: TGTGCCAGCAGCGATGGAGGAGGTCTCAATCAGCCCCAGCATTTT; CDR3aa: CASSDGGGLNQPQHF
abundance: .; v_gene: TRBV4-1; d_gene: TRBD1; j_gene: TRBJ1-4; CDR3nt: TGCGCCAGCAGCCCGGGACAGGGGGATGAAAAACTGTTTTTT; CDR3aa: CASSPGQGDEKLFF
abundance: .; v_gene: TRBV10-3; d_gene: .; j_gene: TRBJ1-1; CDR3nt: TGTGCCATCAGGGGGGCCCAGGAAGCTTTCTTT; CDR3aa: CAIRGAQEAFF
abundance: .; v_gene: TRBV14; d_gene: .; j_gene: TRBJ2-7; CDR3nt: TGTGCCAGCAGCCAAGAGCCCGCTGTGGAGCTCGAGCAGTACTTC; CDR3aa: CASSQEPAVELEQYF
abundance: .; v_gene: TRBV6-1; d_gene: .; j_gene: TRBJ1-5; CDR3nt: TGTGCCAGCAGTGAGCGGGGACGGAGTTATAGCAATCAGCCCCAGCATTTT; CDR3aa: CASSERGRSYSNQPQHF
abundance: few; v_gene: TRBV15; d_gene: TRBD2; j_gene: TRBJ2-2; CDR3nt: TGTGCCACCAAGGGAACTAGCGGGAGGTATACCGGGGAGCTGTTTTTT; CDR3aa: CATKGTSGRYTGELFF
abundance: few; v_gene: TRBV7-9; d_gene: .; j_gene: TRBJ1-1; CDR3nt: TGTGCCAGCTTGGGTCCGGGGTACGGTGAAGCTTTCTTT; CDR3aa: CASLGPGYGEAFF
abundance: .; v_gene: TRBV18; d_gene: .; j_gene: TRBJ1-4; CDR3nt: TGTGCCAGCTCACCAAGCTATAATGAAAAACTGTTTTTT; CDR3aa: CASSPSYNEKLFF
abundance: few; v_gene: TRBV5-1; d_gene: .; j_gene: TRBJ2-1; CDR3nt: TGCGCCAGCAGGGGGCAGGGGTCAACCACTGAGCAGTTCTTC; CDR3aa: CASRGQGSTTEQFF
abundance: few; v_gene: TRBV6-6; d_gene: .; j_gene: TRBJ2-7; CDR3nt: TGTGCCAGCAGTCCACCGGGACTTAACGGGTACGAGCAGTACTTC; CDR3aa: CASSPPGLNGYEQYF
abundance: few; v_gene: TRBV30; d_gene: .; j_gene: TRBJ2-7; CDR3nt: TGTGCCTGGAGATTGGGCCACGAGCAGTACTTC; CDR3aa: CAWRLGHEQYF
abundance: .; v_gene: TRBV2; d_gene: .; j_gene: TRBJ2-2; CDR3nt: TGTGCCAGCAGAGGGGAAAACACCGGGGAGCTGTTTTTT; CDR3aa: CASRGENTGELFF
abundance: few; v_gene: TRBV5-1; d_gene: .; j_gene: TRBJ1-1; CDR3nt: TGCGCCAGCAGCCGTTCGTCCACTGAAGCTTTCTTT; CDR3aa: CASSRSSTEAFF
abundance: few; v_gene: TRBV4-1; d_gene: TRBD1; j_gene: TRBJ1-5; CDR3nt: TGCGCCAGCAGCCATCTCTTGGGCCCGGACAGGGGGAGTCAGCCCCAGCATTTT; CDR3aa: CASSHLLGPDRGSQPQHF
abundance: .; v_gene: TRBV2; d_gene: .; j_gene: TRBJ2-2; CDR3nt: TGTGCCAGCAGTGCAACAATCCCCCCCGGGGAGCTGTTTTTT; CDR3aa: CASSATIPPGELFF
abundance: few; v_gene: TRBV6-6; d_gene: .; j_gene: TRBJ1-1; CDR3nt: TGTGCCAGCAGTTACTATACAGGAATGAACACTGAAGCTTTCTTT; CDR3aa: CASSYYTGMNTEAFF
abundance: few; v_gene: TRBV4-2; d_gene: TRBD2; j_gene: TRBJ2-1; CDR3nt: TGTGCCAGCAGCCAAGTCAGGGCGGGAGGGCCGCGGGAGCAGTTCTTC; CDR3aa: CASSQVRAGGPREQFF
abundance: .; v_gene: TRBV5-1; d_gene: .; j_gene: TRBJ2-5; CDR3nt: TGCGCCAGCAGCTTGGTTGGGAGGAAAGAAGAGACCCAGTACTTC; CDR3aa: CASSLVGRKEETQYF
abundance: .; v_gene: TRBV9; d_gene: TRBD1; j_gene: TRBJ1-2; CDR3nt: TGTGCCAGCAGCGTAGGGACAGGCCCGGGCACCTTC; CDR3aa: CASSVGTGPGTF
abundance: .; v_gene: TRBV18; d_gene: TRBD1; j_gene: TRBJ1-2; CDR3nt: TGTGCCAGCTCATTCTTCGGGACAGGGGATCTCTATGGCTACACCTTC; CDR3aa: CASSFFGTGDLYGYTF
abundance: few; v_gene: TRBV21-1; d_gene: .; j_gene: TRBJ2-7; CDR3nt: TGTGCCAGCAGCCCCCGGTGCCGCCTAGCTGCGAACTCCTACGAGCAGTACTTC; CDR3aa: CASSPRCRLAANSYEQYF
abundance: .; v_gene: TRBV4-2; d_gene: TRBD1; j_gene: TRBJ1-4; CDR3nt: TGTGCCAGCAGCTACCGGAGACAGGGTGAAAAACTGTTTTTT; CDR3aa: CASSYRRQGEKLFF
abundance: once; v_gene: TRBV5-1; d_gene: .; j_gene: TRBJ2-7; CDR3nt: TGCGCCAGCAGCCCGCTCACAGGGACCTACGAGCAGTACTTC; CDR3aa: CASSPLTGTYEQYF
abundance: .; v_gene: TRBV9; d_gene: .; j_gene: TRBJ2-6; CDR3nt: TGTGCCAGCAGCGTACGACAGGATAGAGGGGCCAACGTCCTGACTTTC; CDR3aa: CASSVRQDRGANVLTF
abundance: few; v_gene: TRBV7-9; d_gene: .; j_gene: TRBJ2-4; CDR3nt: TGTGCCAGCAGCTTACGGGGGAGAGAGGACATTCAGTACTTC; CDR3aa: CASSLRGREDIQYF
abundance: .; v_gene: TRBV29-1; d_gene: .; j_gene: TRBJ1-2; CDR3nt: TGCAGCGCCCTCTCGGGGGGAGACTATGGCTACACCTTC; CDR3aa: CSALSGGDYGYTF
abundance: few; v_gene: TRBV6-1; d_gene: TRBD2; j_gene: TRBJ2-3; CDR3nt: TGTGCCAGCAGTCGGACTAGCGGGAGGGATACGCAGTATTTT; CDR3aa: CASSRTSGRDTQYF
abundance: .; v_gene: TRBV27; d_gene: .; j_gene: TRBJ2-7; CDR3nt: TGTGCCAGCAGTTTAGATGCGAGAGCCTACGAGCAGTACTTC; CDR3aa: CASSLDARAYEQYF
abundance: few; v_gene: TRBV29-1; d_gene: TRBD1; j_gene: TRBJ2-1; CDR3nt: TGCAGCGCCGGGGACAGGGAACAGTTCTTC; CDR3aa: CSAGDREQFF
abundance: few; v_gene: TRBV5-1; d_gene: .; j_gene: TRBJ2-5; CDR3nt: TGCGCCAGCAGCTTGGCGGCGTACCTGGAGGAGACCCAGTACTTC; CDR3aa: CASSLAAYLEETQYF
abundance: .; v_gene: TRBV4-1; d_gene: .; j_gene: TRBJ2-3; CDR3nt: TGCGCCAGCAGCCAGCCGGGACTCCGCGGAGATACGCAGTATTTT; CDR3aa: CASSQPGLRGDTQYF
abundance: .; v_gene: TRBV28; d_gene: .; j_gene: TRBJ1-2; CDR3nt: TGTGCCAGTGACAGTCCGGGAGGGGTAGGCTATGGCTACACCTTC; CDR3aa: CASDSPGGVGYGYTF
abundance: few; v_gene: TRBV6-1; d_gene: .; j_gene: TRBJ2-7; CDR3nt: TGTGCCAGCAGTGAGCACCCCCAGGGACTTGCGAGCTACGAGCAGTACTTC; CDR3aa: CASSEHPQGLASYEQYF
abundance: .; v_gene: TRBV5-1; d_gene: .; j_gene: TRBJ2-2; CDR3nt: TGCGCCAGCAGCCCGTCACCCCTCGTCATAGACACCGGGGAGCTGTTTTTT; CDR3aa: CASSPSPLVIDTGELFF
abundance: .; v_gene: TRBV7-7; d_gene: TRBD2; j_gene: TRBJ2-7; CDR3nt: TGTGCCAGCAGCCCGGGACTAGCGCTCTCCTACGAGCAGTACTTC; CDR3aa: CASSPGLALSYEQYF
abundance: few; v_gene: TRBV27; d_gene: .; j_gene: TRBJ2-7; CDR3nt: TGTGCCAGCAGTACTCTAGCTTCCACCTACGAGCAGTACTTC; CDR3aa: CASSTLASTYEQYF
abundance: many; v_gene: TRBV6-5; d_gene: .; j_gene: TRBJ2-7; CDR3nt: TGTGCCAGCCAAAGAGGCTGGGAGCAGTACTTC; CDR3aa: CASQRGWEQYF
abundance: few; v_gene: TRBV10-2; d_gene: .; j_gene: TRBJ2-2; CDR3nt: TGCGCCAGCAGTGATTTAGAAGGGGCCGGGGAGCTGTTTTTT; CDR3aa: CASSDLEGAGELFF
abundance: few; v_gene: TRBV4-2; d_gene: TRBD2; j_gene: TRBJ2-7; CDR3nt: TGTGCCAGCAGCCAGACTCTAAGCGGGGAGAACGAGCAGTACTTC; CDR3aa: CASSQTLSGENEQYF
abundance: .; v_gene: TRBV6-1; d_gene: TRBD1; j_gene: TRBJ1-1; CDR3nt: TGTGCCAGCAGTGAGAGAGCGGACAGGGTTGGGACTGAAGCTTTCTTT; CDR3aa: CASSERADRVGTEAFF
abundance: few; v_gene: TRBV29-1; d_gene: TRBD1; j_gene: TRBJ2-7; CDR3nt: TGCAGCGTTGAAGATCTCGGACAGGGGACCTACGAGCAGTACTTC; CDR3aa: CSVEDLGQGTYEQYF
abundance: few; v_gene: TRBV7-9; d_gene: TRBD2; j_gene: TRBJ2-3; CDR3nt: TGTGCCAGCAGCTTAGTAGCGGGAGGGCCCGCAGATACGCAGTATTTT; CDR3aa: CASSLVAGGPADTQYF
abundance: few; v_gene: TRBV27; d_gene: .; j_gene: TRBJ2-1; CDR3nt: TGTGCCAGCATCTCCAACAGGGTAAACAATGAGCAGTTCTTC; CDR3aa: CASISNRVNNEQFF
abundance: many; v_gene: TRBV6-6; d_gene: .; j_gene: TRBJ2-1; CDR3nt: TGTGCCAGCAATAAGGGGATGAATGAGCAGTTCTTC; CDR3aa: CASNKGMNEQFF
abundance: .; v_gene: TRBV14; d_gene: .; j_gene: TRBJ2-3; CDR3nt: TGTGCCAGCAGCCAATACTTGCCGGGTAGTGCAGATACGCAGTATTTT; CDR3aa: CASSQYLPGSADTQYF
abundance: few; v_gene: TRBV29-1; d_gene: .; j_gene: TRBJ2-4; CDR3nt: TGCAGCGTTGATGTGACAGCAAACATTCAGTACTTC; CDR3aa: CSVDVTANIQYF
abundance: .; v_gene: TRBV7-2; d_gene: TRBD2; j_gene: TRBJ2-7; CDR3nt: TGTGCCAGCAGCTTTGGACTAGCGGGTGTATACGAGCAGTACTTC; CDR3aa: CASSFGLAGVYEQYF
abundance: few; v_gene: TRBV18; d_gene: TRBD2; j_gene: TRBJ2-3; CDR3nt: TGTGCCAGCTCACCACAGGCGGGAGACCTCACAGATACGCAGTATTTT; CDR3aa: CASSPQAGDLTDTQYF
abundance: .; v_gene: TRBV7-2; d_gene: TRBD2; j_gene: TRBJ2-3; CDR3nt: TGTGCCAGCAGCTCCCAGACTAGCGGGAGGGCCCAGTATTTT; CDR3aa: CASSSQTSGRAQYF
abundance: few; v_gene: TRBV18; d_gene: TRBD2; j_gene: TRBJ2-1; CDR3nt: TGTGCCAGCTCACCAGGGCTAGCGGCATACAATGAGCAGTTCTTC; CDR3aa: CASSPGLAAYNEQFF
abundance: few; v_gene: TRBV5-1; d_gene: .; j_gene: TRBJ1-1; CDR3nt: TGCGCCAGCAGCTTCGGAACGGGAGAAGCTTTCTTT; CDR3aa: CASSFGTGEAFF